These 24 T cell receptor beta chains originate from one sample sequenced in a study of blood T cell repertoires in COVID-19. Generated by immunoSEQ multiplex PCR, the TCRdb table keeps only in-frame clones and is missing some. Of 55,000 to 75,000 clones listed, 86% were seen once; the top ten hold 4.1%. Sequencing was done on a sample of peripheral blood. These receptors all come from a man aged 50-59 years with acute or convalescent COVID-19.

The rearrangement uses TRBV9 and TRBJ1-6; 7 bases map to TRBD1. Germline V gene data show CDR1 as SGDLS and CDR2 as YYNGEE. The CDR3 is made up of 15 amino acids. Trimming took 4 bases from V and 9 from J; bases not matched to a gene: 10. CDR3 loop: CASSPRTGVSSPLHF. For the CDR3, the DNA is TGTGCCAGCAGCCCCCGGACAGGCGTTTCTTCACCCCTCCACTTT.

V is TRBV28 and J is TRBJ2-7; TRBD1 agrees at 8 bases. CDR3 length equals 14 residues. The germline V gene encodes CDR1 MDHEN and CDR2 SYDVKM. V shed 5 bases and J 2 bases; nucleotides not matched to a gene: 5. The CDR3 protein is CASSPQGATYEQYF. CDR3 DNA: TGTGCCAGCAGTCCCCAGGGGGCCACCTACGAGCAGTACTTC.

The genes are TRBV19 and TRBJ2-1; 13 nucleotides agree with TRBD2. The CDR3 covers 16 residues. The germline gives CDR1 LNHDA, CDR2 SQIVND (reference sequence). V trimming: 6 bases; J trimming: 7 bases; junction bases outside the gene matches: 9. DNA of the CDR3: TGTGCCAGTAGAAGTGCCGGGACTAGCGGGGTTAATGAGCAGTTCTTC. Translation: CASRSAGTSGVNEQFF. Full variable domain (missing parts from reference TRBV19 and TRBJ2-1): DGGITQSPKYLFRKEGQNVTLSCEQNLNHDAMYWYRQDPGQGLRLIYYSQIVNDFQKGDIAEGYSVSREKKESFPLTVTSAQKNPTAFYLCASRSAGTSGVNEQFFGPGTRLTVL.

The chain recombines TRBV2 with TRBJ1-1, with TRBD1 as a possible D gene (5 bases). Between the trimmed V and J ends, which lost 8 bases and 4 bases, there was a span of 14 bases. The CDR3 sequence is 13 residues long. Germline loops: CDR1 SNHLY, CDR2 FYNNEI. The CDR3 sequence: CASVRGGSTEAFF. The CDR3 DNA is TGTGCCAGCGTAAGGGGAGGGTCCACTGAAGCTTTCTTT. Full variable domain (rest looked up from reference TRBV2 and TRBJ1-1): EPEVTQTPSHQVTQMGQEVILRCVPISNHLYFYWYRQILGQKVEFLVSFYNNEISEKSEIFDDQFSVERPDGSNFTLKIRSTKLEDSAMYFCASVRGGSTEAFFGQGTRLTVV.

This chain uses TRBV9 with TRBJ2-5, with 9 bases that match TRBD2. The length of the CDR3 is 15 residues. In germline, CDR1 is SGDLS, CDR2 YYNGEE. J lost 3 bases, V lost 4 bases, and 7 bases had no gene match. Here the CDR3 reads CASSHLGGGEETQYF. The DNA for the CDR3 is TGTGCCAGCAGCCACCTGGGCGGGGGGGAAGAGACCCAGTACTTC.

The J gene is TRBJ2-1, the V gene TRBV20-1; 8 bases are shared with TRBD2. The germline gives CDR1 DFQATT, CDR2 SNEGSKA (reference sequence). Losses at the gene ends were 3 bases for V and 4 bases for J; bases not matched to a gene: 5. CDR3 length: 14 residues. The CDR3: CSASLPGGYNEQFF. CDR3 coding DNA: TGCAGTGCTAGTCTACCGGGAGGGTACAATGAGCAGTTCTTC.

The chain links TRBV4-1 to TRBJ2-1, with TRBD2 identical over 8 bases. Germline CDR1 reads MGHRA; CDR2 reads YSYEKL. V gave up 4 bases and J gave up 4 bases; unmatched junction bases: 9. The CDR3 is 16 amino acids. The DNA of the CDR3 is TGCGCCAGCAGCCGTGGACTAGCAGTTGAATACAATGAGCAGTTCTTC. Encoded protein: CASSRGLAVEYNEQFF.

Only one count was recorded for this clone. The chain carries TRBV14 and TRBJ2-1, with 13 bases aligning to TRBD2. The CDR3 totals 14 residues. Germline V CDR1 and CDR2: SGHDN, FVKESK. The trim removed 0 bases at V and 12 bases at J, leaving 2 bases unmatched. The CDR3 reads CASSQDTSGRGQFF. The CDR3 nucleotides are TGTGCCAGCAGCCAAGACACTAGCGGGAGGGGGCAGTTCTTC. Full variable domain (remainder filled in from reference TRBV14 and TRBJ2-1): EAGVTQFPSHSVIEKGQTVTLRCDPISGHDNLYWYRRVMGKEIKFLLHFVKESKQDESGMPNNRFLAERTGGTYSTLKVQPAELEDSGVYFCASSQDTSGRGQFFGPGTRLTVL.

This chain joins TRBV10-1 and TRBJ2-2; 10 positions match TRBD1. The germline V gene has CDR1 WNHNN and CDR2 SYGVQD (reference sequence). V gave up 2 bases and J gave up 6 bases; unmatched junction bases: 3. CDR3 length equals 15 residues. The CDR3, as DNA: TGCGCCAGCAGTGAGCCCGGACAGGGGGCCGGGGAGCTGTTTTTT. It encodes CASSEPGQGAGELFF.

This clone has more than one count but fewer than ten. The chain has TRBV4-1 and TRBJ2-2, with 8 bases that match TRBD2. CDR1 is MGHRA and CDR2 is YSYEKL in the germline V gene. After removal of 2 bases from V and 0 bases from J, the junction contained 11 bases not matched to a gene. There are 19 residues in the CDR3. The CDR3 spells CASSQHEWKAGANTGELFF. CDR3 in DNA: TGCGCCAGCAGCCAACACGAATGGAAAGCGGGGGCGAACACCGGGGAGCTGTTTTTT.

The count of this clone is one. The V gene is TRBV2, the J gene TRBJ1-5; D is uncertain. Trimming took off 6 bases at V and 8 bases at J, with 11 bases between the two ends. Germline CDR1 is SNHLY and CDR2 is FYNNEI. CDR3 length equals 12 residues. Here the CDR3 reads CASSILLEPQHF. The CDR3 DNA reads as TGTGCCAGCAGCATACTTCTGGAGCCCCAGCATTTT.

The chain carries TRBV5-4 and TRBJ2-7; 7 bases map to TRBD1. After removal of 4 bases from V and 1 base from J, the junction contained 8 bases not matched to a gene. The CDR3 contains 15 residues. Germline loops: CDR1 SGHNT, CDR2 YYREEE (reference sequence). CDR3 loop: CASSPGWTGSYEQYF. The CDR3 nucleotides read TGTGCCAGCAGCCCTGGATGGACAGGTTCCTACGAGCAGTACTTC.

V is TRBV6-1 and J is TRBJ1-6; 7 bases map to TRBD1. Germline lookup yields CDR1 MNHNS and CDR2 SASEGT. The CDR3 spans 15 residues. Trimming took 1 base from V and 3 from J; bases not matched to a gene: 0. The CDR3 DNA reads TGTGCCAGCAGTGAAGGGACAGGCTATAATTCACCCCTCCACTTT. Its protein is CASSEGTGYNSPLHF.

The chain has TRBV19 and TRBJ2-1; the D gene is possibly TRBD2 (7 bases). Germline CDR1 and CDR2: LNHDA and SQIVND (reference sequence). Trimming took off 3 bases at V and 8 bases at J, with 20 bases between the two ends. The CDR3 sequence is 16 residues long. CDR3 nucleotides: TGTGCCAGTAGTATTGGGAGGGGGGACCCTCGGCATGAGCAGTTCTTC. It encodes CASSIGRGDPRHEQFF.

Concerning this clone: The sample has other DNA sequences that encode this CDR3 too. V and J are TRBV10-2 and TRBJ2-1, with 10 bases aligning to TRBD2. The CDR3 sequence is 13 residues long. The ends lost 7 bases at V and 9 bases at J; junction bases unmatched: 6. Per the germline V gene, CDR1 is WSHSY and CDR2 is SAAADI. As DNA, the CDR3 is TGCGCCAGCACCACCGGACTAGCGGCTGAGCAGTTCTTC. Residues: CASTTGLAAEQFF.

The chain recombines TRBV11-3 with TRBJ2-1; 14 bases line up with TRBD2. This CDR3 region has 19 residues. The trim removed 1 base at V and 0 bases at J, leaving 5 bases unmatched. Germline values: CDR1 SGHNT, CDR2 YENEEA. The CDR3: CASSLVGTSGSPSYNEQFF. The CDR3 bases are TGTGCCAGCAGCTTAGTCGGGACTAGCGGGAGCCCCTCCTACAATGAGCAGTTCTTC.

Here the CDR3 reads CASSLGTKGEQYF. CDR3 bases: TGTGCCAGCAGCTTAGGGACAAAAGGCGAGCAGTACTTC. The J gene is TRBJ2-7, the V gene TRBV11-3; perhaps TRBD1 as D (5 bases). V gave up 1 base and J gave up 6 bases, with 10 bases separating them. CDR3 size: 13 residues. Germline V lookup: CDR1 SGHNT, CDR2 YENEEA.

This sequence joins TRBV14 and TRBJ1-6; perhaps TRBD1 as D (5 bases). CDR1 and CDR2 from the germline V gene are SGHDN and FVKESK. The length of the CDR3 is 15 residues. Trimming took 0 bases from V and 8 from J, leaving 11 bases between them. The CDR3 sequence is CASSQDSGGYSPLHF. In DNA, the CDR3 is TGTGCCAGCAGCCAAGATTCCGGGGGTTATTCACCCCTCCACTTT.

This chain joins TRBV7-9 and TRBJ1-2; no reliable D call. The CDR3 runs to 16 residues. V was pared by 5 bases and J by 4 bases, with 20 bases between. Germline V lookup: CDR1 SEHNR, CDR2 FQNEAQ (reference sequence). CDR3 sequence reads: CASSPTTETLGYGYTF. DNA for the CDR3: TGTGCCAGCAGCCCGACTACTGAGACACTCGGCTATGGCTACACCTTC.

The V and J genes are TRBV4-2 and TRBJ2-1, with 8 bases aligning to TRBD2. Germline CDR1 LGHNA, CDR2 YNFKEQ. V was clipped by 5 bases and J by 6 bases; unmatched bases: 6. The CDR3 runs 14 residues. The CDR3 is CASSYPGLGNEQFF. The DNA for the CDR3 is TGTGCCAGCAGCTATCCGGGACTAGGCAATGAGCAGTTCTTC.

This sequence joins TRBV4-1 and TRBJ2-1, with TRBD1 matching over 7 bases. This CDR3 comprises 17 residues. CDR1 and CDR2 (germline): MGHRA, YSYEKL. Trimming cost V 0 bases and J 1 base; bases outside gene matches: 6. This chain's CDR3 is CASSQEHRQGSYNEQFF. The CDR3, as DNA: TGCGCCAGCAGCCAAGAACACCGACAGGGTTCCTACAATGAGCAGTTCTTC.

The gene calls are TRBV30 and TRBJ1-3, with 9 bases aligning to TRBD1. V shed 3 bases, J shed 2 bases, and the junction held 2 bases outside the gene matches. The CDR3 length is 14 residues. Germline loops: CDR1 GTSNPN, CDR2 SVGIG (reference sequence). For the CDR3, the DNA is TGTGCCTGGAGCCGGGACAGGGCTGGAAACACCATATATTTT. This sequence encodes CAWSRDRAGNTIYF. Supplemented by reference TRBV30 and TRBJ1-3, the full variable domain reads SQTIHQWPATLVQPVGSPLSLECTVEGTSNPNLYWYRQAAGRGLQLLFYSVGIGQISSEVPQNLSASRPQDRQFILSSKKLLLSDSGFYLCAWSRDRAGNTIYFGEGSWLTVV.

The chain is built from TRBV10-3 and TRBJ1-2; no firm D call. Looked up from germline, CDR1 is ENHRY and CDR2 is SYGVKD. Trimming removed 10 bases at V and 3 bases at J, with 21 bases between. CDR3 length: 15 amino acids. The CDR3 nucleotides are TGTGCCACTAGACGTACCGTGGAGGGATACTATGGCTACACCTTC. Translation: CATRRTVEGYYGYTF.

This chain connects TRBV27 to TRBJ1-5; D is unclear. The CDR3 extends over 14 amino acids. Trimming stripped 6 bases from V and 1 base from J, with 10 bases between. Per germline, CDR1 MNHEY and CDR2 SMNVEV (reference sequence). The CDR3 nucleotides read TGTGCCAGCAGCCCCACCGGGAGCAATCAGCCCCAGCATTTT. Its translation: CASSPTGSNQPQHF.